This T cell receptor (beta chain) was captured by sequencing in a study of CD8+CD57+ T cells in acquired aplastic anemia. The sequenced patients had an expansion of CD8+CD57+ cells seen by flow cytometry. Turning to this clonotype: A read error may be the cause here, since a much bigger clone is one base away.

Germline V gene lookup returns CDR1 MGHDK and CDR2 SYGVNS. This CDR3 comprises 16 residues. TCR beta VDJ and CDR3 profiles were obtained from a genomic DNA template. TCRdb re-called the reads through MiXCR, storing one row per CDR3 protein. Among hundreds of thousands of distinct CDR3 sequences listed, under 40% were seen once. This chain connects TRBV25-1 to TRBJ1-3; possibly TRBD1 for D (5 bases). Material: sorted CD4+, CD8+, or CD8+CD57+ T cells (not recorded which) from PBMCs. The TCR sequence derives from a human donor with aplastic anemia. In nucleotides, the CDR3 is TGTGCCAGCAGCTTAAAGGTTATGGGGACGGGAAACGCCATATATTTT. Its protein product is CASSLKVMGTGNAIYF.